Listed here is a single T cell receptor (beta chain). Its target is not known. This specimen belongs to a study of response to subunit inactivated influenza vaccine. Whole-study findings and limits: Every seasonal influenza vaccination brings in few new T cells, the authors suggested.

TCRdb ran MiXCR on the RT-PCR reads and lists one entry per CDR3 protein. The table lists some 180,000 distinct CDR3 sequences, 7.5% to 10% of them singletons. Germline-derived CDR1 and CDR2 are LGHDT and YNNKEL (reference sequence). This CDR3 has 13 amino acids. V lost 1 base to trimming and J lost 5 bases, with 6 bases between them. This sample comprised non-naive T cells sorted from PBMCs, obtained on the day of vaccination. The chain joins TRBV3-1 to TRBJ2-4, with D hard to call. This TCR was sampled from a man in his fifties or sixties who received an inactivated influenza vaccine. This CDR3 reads CASSQAGENIQYF. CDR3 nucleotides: TGTGCCAGCAGCCAAGCGGGCGAAAACATTCAGTACTTC. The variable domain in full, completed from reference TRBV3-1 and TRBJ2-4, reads DTAVSQTPKYLVTQMGNDKSIKCEQNLGHDTMYWYKQDSKKFLKIMFSYNNKELIINETVPNRFSPKSPDKAHLNLHINSLELGDSAVYFCASSQAGENIQYFGAGTRLSVL.